This TCR beta chain was profiled in a study of T cell responses to AZD1222 COVID-19 vaccine. As for the study in general: Researchers grouped second doses given at about 4 or about 12 weeks into one pool. Study findings and constraints: Researchers took repertoire samples only after the peak T cell response had come.

Libraries were prepared by immunoSEQ multiplex PCR; TCRdb keeps only in-frame clonotypes and omits some of them. This sample has roughly 150,000 clones, with approximately 90% found just once. Concerning this clone itself: Its antigen remains unknown.

This CDR3 comprises 9 residues. CDR1 is SNHLY and CDR2 is FYNNEI in the germline V gene. With 11 bases removed from V and 6 bases from J, the gap between germline ends came to 7 bases. The sample was peripheral blood, taken on day 0 of AZD1222 vaccination. The receptor was isolated from an adult in good health. The chain links TRBV2 to TRBJ2-5, with no clear D. The chain's CDR3 is CAAPKTQYF. The CDR3 bases are TGTGCCGCACCGAAGACCCAGTACTTC.